Listed below are T cell receptor beta chains from one sample, sequenced in a study of CD8 T cells in ankylosing spondylitis. TCRdb recomputed calls from the 5' RACE reads with MiXCR, one row per CDR3 protein. The table has 250,000 to 400,000 distinct CDR3 sequences, more than 9% seen once. The sample consisted of blood, either unsorted or a sorted T cell fraction (not recorded which). Source of these receptors: a female donor with ankylosing spondylitis or in good health (not recorded which). Both conserved end residues are part of each CDR3. Fields, in order: clone size, J gene, V gene, CDR3 protein. Clone size is not always given. Where it is, it says once, few, many or a class for expanded clones.

>.|TRBJ2-3|TRBV27
CATRPWEGADTQYF
>many|TRBJ1-1|TRBV29-1
CSVSQGDTEAFF
>many|TRBJ2-1|TRBV7-2
CASSPPQNEQFF
>.|TRBJ2-2|TRBV20-1
CSARAPEWGRTGELFF
>many|TRBJ2-1|TRBV7-2
CASSLSNSGRADYNEQFF
>many|TRBJ1-6|TRBV7-2
CASSSDRWYSPLHF
>.|TRBJ2-3|TRBV7-6
CASSPHMAGASTDTQYF
>.|TRBJ1-4|TRBV29-1
CSVILSPAEKLFF
>.|TRBJ2-2|TRBV20-1
CSARGGFTGELFF
>many|TRBJ2-2|TRBV5-6
CASSMGGAWTGELFF
>many|TRBJ2-1|TRBV18
CASSPNNEQFF
>many|TRBJ2-5|TRBV20-1
CSAVTEYQETQYF
>many|TRBJ2-4|TRBV20-1
CSARWNMGAKNIQYF
>.|TRBJ2-7|TRBV20-1
CSAPSTTRLYEQYF
>many|TRBJ2-5|TRBV20-1
CSARNSGRARETQYF
>.|TRBJ2-7|TRBV30
CAWSRDRVGEQYF
>many|TRBJ2-3|TRBV7-9
CATHRGSGINTDTQYF
>many|TRBJ1-1|TRBV5-1
CASIGGTANTEAFF